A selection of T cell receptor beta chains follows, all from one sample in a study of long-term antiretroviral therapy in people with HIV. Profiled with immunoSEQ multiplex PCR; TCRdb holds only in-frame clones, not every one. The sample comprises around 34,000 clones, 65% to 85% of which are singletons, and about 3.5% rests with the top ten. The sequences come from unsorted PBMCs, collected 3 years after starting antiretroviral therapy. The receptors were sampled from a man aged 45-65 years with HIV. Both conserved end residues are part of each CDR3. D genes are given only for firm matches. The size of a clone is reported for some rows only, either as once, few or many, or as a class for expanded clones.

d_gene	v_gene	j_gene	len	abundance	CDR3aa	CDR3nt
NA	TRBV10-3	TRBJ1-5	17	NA	CAISSGGPSQGNQPQHF	TGTGCCATCTCGTCCGGAGGCCCATCTCAAGGGAATCAGCCCCAGCATTTT
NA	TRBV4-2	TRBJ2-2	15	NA	CASSQESANTGELFF	TGTGCCAGCAGCCAAGAAAGCGCGAACACCGGGGAGCTGTTTTTT
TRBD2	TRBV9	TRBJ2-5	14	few	CASSVSSGQETQYF	TGTGCCAGCAGCGTTTCTAGCGGACAAGAGACCCAGTACTTC
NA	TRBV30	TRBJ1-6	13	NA	CAWSVTRSSPLHF	TGTGCCTGGAGTGTAACACGTAGTTCACCCCTCCACTTT
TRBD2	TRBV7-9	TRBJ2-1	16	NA	CASSFPTSDTYNEQFF	TGTGCCAGCAGCTTTCCAACTAGCGACACCTACAATGAGCAGTTCTTC
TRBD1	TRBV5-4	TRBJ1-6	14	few	CASSLVQGRSPLHF	TGTGCCAGCAGCTTGGTACAGGGGAGGTCACCCCTCCACTTT
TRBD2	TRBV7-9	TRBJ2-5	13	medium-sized	CASSPGGRETQYF	TGTGCCAGCAGCCCCGGGGGGAGGGAGACCCAGTACTTC
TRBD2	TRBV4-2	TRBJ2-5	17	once	CASSQARTSGVGETQYF	TGTGCCAGCAGCCAAGCCAGGACTAGCGGGGTAGGAGAGACCCAGTACTTC
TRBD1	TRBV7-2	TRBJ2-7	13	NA	CASSRTGFDEQYF	TGTGCCAGCAGCCGGACAGGGTTCGACGAGCAGTACTTC
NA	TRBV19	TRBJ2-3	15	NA	CASSMVGGGTDTQYF	TGTGCCAGTAGTATGGTAGGGGGAGGCACAGATACGCAGTATTTT
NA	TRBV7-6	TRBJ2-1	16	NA	CASSSPGGVSYNEQFF	TGTGCCAGCAGCTCGCCCGGGGGTGTCTCCTACAATGAGCAGTTCTTC
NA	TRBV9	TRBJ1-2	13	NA	CASSATPNYGYTF	TGTGCCAGCAGCGCTACACCTAACTATGGCTACACCTTC
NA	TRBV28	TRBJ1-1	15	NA	CASSSADSIRGQAFF	TGTGCCAGCAGTTCAGCCGACAGTATCAGGGGACAAGCTTTCTTT
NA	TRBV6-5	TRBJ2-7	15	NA	CASSYSASESYEQYF	TGTGCCAGCAGTTACTCGGCTAGCGAGTCCTACGAGCAGTACTTC
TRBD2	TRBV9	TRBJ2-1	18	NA	CASSPPASGGQGYNEQFF	TGTGCCAGCAGCCCCCCAGCTAGCGGGGGCCAGGGGTACAATGAGCAGTTCTTC
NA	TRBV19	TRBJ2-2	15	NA	CASSINWVNTGELFF	TGTGCCAGTAGTATAAATTGGGTTAACACCGGGGAGCTGTTTTTT
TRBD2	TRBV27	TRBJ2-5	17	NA	CASSFGPGRAGEETQYF	TGTGCCAGCAGTTTTGGCCCCGGTCGGGCGGGGGAAGAGACCCAGTACTTC
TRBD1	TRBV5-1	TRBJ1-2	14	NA	CASSSTGTTDGYTF	TGCGCCAGCAGCTCGACAGGGACAACGGATGGCTACACCTTC
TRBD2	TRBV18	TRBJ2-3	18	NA	CASSPRGLAGDGTDTQYF	TGTGCCAGCTCACCGAGGGGACTAGCGGGAGATGGCACAGATACGCAGTATTTT
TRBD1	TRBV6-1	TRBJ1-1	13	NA	CASSLTGDTEAFF	TGTGCCAGCAGCCTGACAGGGGACACTGAAGCTTTCTTT
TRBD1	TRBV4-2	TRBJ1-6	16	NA	CASSANRGTYNSPLHF	TGTGCCAGCAGCGCGAACAGGGGGACCTATAATTCACCCCTCCACTTT